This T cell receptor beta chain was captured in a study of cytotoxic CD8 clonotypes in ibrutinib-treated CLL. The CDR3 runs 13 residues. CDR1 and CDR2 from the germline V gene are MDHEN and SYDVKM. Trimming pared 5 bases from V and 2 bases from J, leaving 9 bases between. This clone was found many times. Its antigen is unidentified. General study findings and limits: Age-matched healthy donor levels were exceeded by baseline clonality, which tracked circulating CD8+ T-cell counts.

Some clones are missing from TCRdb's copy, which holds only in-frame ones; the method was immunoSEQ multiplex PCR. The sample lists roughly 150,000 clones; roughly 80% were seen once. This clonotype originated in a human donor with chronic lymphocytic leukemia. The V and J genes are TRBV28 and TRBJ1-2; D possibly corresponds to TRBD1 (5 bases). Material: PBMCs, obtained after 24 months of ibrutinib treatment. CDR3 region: CASSPGENYGYTF. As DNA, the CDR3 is TGTGCCAGCAGTCCGGGGGAAAACTATGGCTACACCTTC.